Below are 7 T cell receptor beta chains sequenced from a single sample in a study of long-term antiretroviral therapy in people with HIV. The immunoSEQ assay was v3.0, run at survey level. Clones were read by immunoSEQ multiplex PCR, and TCRdb kept only the in-frame ones, dropping some. The sample lists about 11,000 clones; roughly four fifths were seen once. Sequencing used unsorted PBMCs, obtained 1.2 years after starting antiretroviral therapy. These receptors were taken from a middle-aged man with HIV.

This CDR3 reads CASRQGDGGYEQYF. CDR3 DNA sequence: TGCGCCAGCCGTCAGGGGGACGGGGGGTACGAGCAGTACTTC. The chain is built from TRBV5-1 and TRBJ2-7, with D possibly being TRBD1 or TRBD2 (7 bases each). This CDR3 comprises 14 residues. In germline, CDR1 is SGHRS, CDR2 YFSETQ. The germline V and J ends were trimmed by 7 bases and 4 bases, with 18 bases remaining between them.

This clone was counted a few times. The V gene is TRBV7-8, the J gene TRBJ1-1, with D possibly TRBD1 on 5 matching bases. Germline loops: CDR1 SGHVS, CDR2 FQNEAQ. Deletions cut 7 bases from V and 6 bases from J, with 15 bases between. CDR3 length equals 13 residues. This chain's CDR3 is CASTPGEGAEAFF. In DNA, the CDR3 is TGTGCCAGCACCCCGGGGGAGGGCGCTGAAGCTTTCTTT.

The J gene is TRBJ1-4, the V gene TRBV5-6; D is ambiguous. The CDR3 covers 16 residues. Germline loops: CDR1 SGHDT, CDR2 YYEEEE. V lost 1 base and J 7 bases, leaving 17 bases between the germline ends. The CDR3 region has the DNA TGTGCCAGCAGCTTGAAGCCAGCGCACCCACCTGAAAAACTGTTTTTT. Amino acid sequence: CASSLKPAHPPEKLFF. The variable domain in full, completed from reference TRBV5-6 and TRBJ1-4, reads DAGVTQSPTHLIKTRGQQVTLRCSPKSGHDTVSWYQQALGQGPQFIFQYYEEEERQRGNFPDRFSGHQFPNYSSELNVNALLLGDSALYLCASSLKPAHPPEKLFFGSGTQLSVL.

The rearrangement uses TRBV19 and TRBJ2-2, with 9 bases aligning to TRBD1. Looked up from germline, CDR1 is LNHDA and CDR2 is SQIVND (reference sequence). This CDR3 is 14 amino acids long. The V gene end was trimmed by 7 bases and the J gene end by 5 bases; junction bases not matched to a gene: 5. CDR3: CASKGQGKTGELFF. The CDR3 coding sequence is TGTGCCAGTAAAGGACAGGGGAAGACCGGGGAGCTGTTTTTT. Together with reference TRBV19 and TRBJ2-2, the CDR3 gives the full variable domain: DGGITQSPKYLFRKEGQNVTLSCEQNLNHDAMYWYRQDPGQGLRLIYYSQIVNDFQKGDIAEGYSVSREKKESFPLTVTSAQKNPTAFYLCASKGQGKTGELFFGEGSRLTVL.

The chain recombines TRBV29-1 with TRBJ2-7; tentatively, D is TRBD2 (6 bases). This CDR3 spans 13 amino acids. V dropped 8 bases and J dropped 0 bases, with 14 bases sitting between them. From germline, CDR1 is SQVTM and CDR2 ANQGSEA. The CDR3 sequence: CSTAGGSSYEQYF. CDR3 coding DNA: TGCAGCACTGCCGGGGGAAGCTCCTACGAGCAGTACTTC.

J is TRBJ2-2 and V is TRBV28, with D unclear. Per the germline V gene, CDR1 is MDHEN and CDR2 is SYDVKM. Trimming shortened V by 8 bases and J by 4 bases, and 11 bases separated the two germline ends. The CDR3 spans 13 residues. As DNA, the CDR3 is TGTGCCAGCGACGCCGGTCTCACCGGGGAGCTGTTTTTT. It translates to CASDAGLTGELFF.

This chain joins TRBV30 and TRBJ1-1; D gene unclear. The CDR3 has 14 amino acids. From germline, CDR1 is GTSNPN and CDR2 SVGIG (reference sequence). Trimming took off 5 bases at V and 5 bases at J, with 18 bases between the two ends. The CDR3 is CAWDTTNRGTEAFF. The CDR3 DNA is TGTGCCTGGGACACCACCAATAGAGGAACTGAAGCTTTCTTT. The full variable domain, its missing parts supplied by reference TRBV30 and TRBJ1-1, is SQTIHQWPATLVQPVGSPLSLECTVEGTSNPNLYWYRQAAGRGLQLLFYSVGIGQISSEVPQNLSASRPQDRQFILSSKKLLLSDSGFYLCAWDTTNRGTEAFFGQGTRLTVV.